This TCR beta chain originates from a study of cytomegalovirus exposure and HLA in healthy donors. It was with 60 Vbeta and 13 Jbeta primers that the PCR ran. Profiled with immunoSEQ multiplex PCR; TCRdb holds only in-frame clones, not every one. The sample lists about 190,000 clones, around four fifths occurring once. Details on this clone: Its antigen is not identified.

General study results and limits: HLA alleles showed associations with about 17,000 TCR beta sequences in a later analysis, at a 0.05 false discovery rate. Segments of the TCR beta V type were, in most cases, productive about 87% or about 30% of the time in an earlier analysis. The authors later linked a missense DCLRE1C variant to TCR beta V- and J-gene trimming.

Input material: PBMCs. This clonotype was obtained from a woman aged 50 to 60 in good health and CMV-seropositive.

Here the CDR3 reads CASSVSGQGYTF. In nucleotides, the CDR3 is TGTGCCAGCAGTGTCTCGGGACAGGGCTACACCTTC. This sequence joins TRBV2 and TRBJ1-2; 7 nucleotides match TRBD1. The CDR3 totals 12 residues. CDR1 is SNHLY and CDR2 is FYNNEI in the germline V gene. With V trimmed by 4 bases and J by 8 bases, 4 bases remained unmatched.